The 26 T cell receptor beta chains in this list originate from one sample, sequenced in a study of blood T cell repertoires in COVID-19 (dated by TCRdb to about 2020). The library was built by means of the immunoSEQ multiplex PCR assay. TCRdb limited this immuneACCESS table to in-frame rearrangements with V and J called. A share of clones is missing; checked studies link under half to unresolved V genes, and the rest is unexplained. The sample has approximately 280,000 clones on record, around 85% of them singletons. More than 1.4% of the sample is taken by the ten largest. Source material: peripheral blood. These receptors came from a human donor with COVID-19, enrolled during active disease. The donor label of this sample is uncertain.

The CDR3 nucleotides read TGTGCCAGCAGGCGGGACAGGGTGGATGGCTACACCTTC. Translation: CASRRDRVDGYTF. This sequence joins TRBV6-5 and TRBJ1-2; TRBD1 aligns across 9 bases. V lost 6 bases, J lost 6 bases, and 5 bases stayed unmatched. The CDR3 is made up of 13 amino acids. CDR1 is MNHEY and CDR2 is SVGAGI in the germline V gene.

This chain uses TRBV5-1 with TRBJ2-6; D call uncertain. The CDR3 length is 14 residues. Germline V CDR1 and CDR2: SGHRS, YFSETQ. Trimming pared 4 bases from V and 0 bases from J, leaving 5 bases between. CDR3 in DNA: TGCGCCAGCAGCCCAATCTCTGGGGCCAACGTCCTGACTTTC. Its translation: CASSPISGANVLTF.

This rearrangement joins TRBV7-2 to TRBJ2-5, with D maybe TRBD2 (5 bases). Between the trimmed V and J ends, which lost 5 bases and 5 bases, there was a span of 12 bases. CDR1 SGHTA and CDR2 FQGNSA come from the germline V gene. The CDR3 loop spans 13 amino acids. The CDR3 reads CASSPLEGETQYF. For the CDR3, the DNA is TGTGCCAGCAGCCCGCTTGAGGGCGAGACCCAGTACTTC.

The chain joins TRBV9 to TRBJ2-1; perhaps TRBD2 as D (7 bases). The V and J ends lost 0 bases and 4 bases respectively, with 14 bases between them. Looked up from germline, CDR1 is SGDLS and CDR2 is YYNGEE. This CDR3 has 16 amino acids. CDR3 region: CASSVAGGLPYNEQFF. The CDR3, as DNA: TGTGCCAGCAGCGTAGCGGGGGGCCTCCCATACAATGAGCAGTTCTTC.

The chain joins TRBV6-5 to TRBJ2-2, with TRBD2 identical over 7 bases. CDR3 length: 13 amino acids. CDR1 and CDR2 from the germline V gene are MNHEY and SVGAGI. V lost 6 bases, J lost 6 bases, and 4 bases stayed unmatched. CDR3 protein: CASSRTSAGELFF. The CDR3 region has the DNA TGTGCCAGCAGCCGTACTAGCGCCGGGGAGCTGTTTTTT.

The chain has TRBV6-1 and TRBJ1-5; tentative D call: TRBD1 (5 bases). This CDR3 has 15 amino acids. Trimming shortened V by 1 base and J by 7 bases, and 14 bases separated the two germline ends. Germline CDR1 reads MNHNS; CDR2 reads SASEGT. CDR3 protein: CASSEGALGGQPQHF. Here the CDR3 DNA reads TGTGCCAGCAGTGAAGGGGCGCTGGGGGGGCAGCCCCAGCATTTT.

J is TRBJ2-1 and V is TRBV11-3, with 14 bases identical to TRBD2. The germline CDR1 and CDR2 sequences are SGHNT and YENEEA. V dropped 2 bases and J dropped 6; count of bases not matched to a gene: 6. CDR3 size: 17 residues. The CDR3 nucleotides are TGTGCCAGCAGCTTACCCGCCGGGACTAGCGGGAGCAATGAGCAGTTCTTC. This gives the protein CASSLPAGTSGSNEQFF.

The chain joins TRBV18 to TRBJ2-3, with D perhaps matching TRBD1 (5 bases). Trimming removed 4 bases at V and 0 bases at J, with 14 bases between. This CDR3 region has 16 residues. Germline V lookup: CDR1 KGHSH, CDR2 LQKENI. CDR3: CASSLRTPLSTDTQYF. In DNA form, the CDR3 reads TGTGCCAGCTCACTCCGGACACCCCTTAGCACAGATACGCAGTATTTT.

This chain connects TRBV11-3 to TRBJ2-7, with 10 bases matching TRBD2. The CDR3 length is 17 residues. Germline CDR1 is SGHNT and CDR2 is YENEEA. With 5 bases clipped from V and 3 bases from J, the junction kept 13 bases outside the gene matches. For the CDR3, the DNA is TGTGCCAGCAGCCCGGGGGGAGCGGGAGGGCCTAGCTACGAGCAGTACTTC. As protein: CASSPGGAGGPSYEQYF.

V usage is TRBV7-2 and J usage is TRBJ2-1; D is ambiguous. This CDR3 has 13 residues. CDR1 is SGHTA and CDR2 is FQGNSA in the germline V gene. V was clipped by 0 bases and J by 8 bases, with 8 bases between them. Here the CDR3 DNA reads TGTGCCAGCAGCTTAGCATGGAGCGATGAGCAGTTCTTC. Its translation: CASSLAWSDEQFF. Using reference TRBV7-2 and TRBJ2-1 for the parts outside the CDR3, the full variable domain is GAGVSQSPSNKVTEKGKDVELRCDPISGHTALYWYRQSLGQGLEFLIYFQGNSAPDKSGLPSDRFSAERTGGSVSTLTIQRTQQEDSAVYLCASSLAWSDEQFFGPGTRLTVL.

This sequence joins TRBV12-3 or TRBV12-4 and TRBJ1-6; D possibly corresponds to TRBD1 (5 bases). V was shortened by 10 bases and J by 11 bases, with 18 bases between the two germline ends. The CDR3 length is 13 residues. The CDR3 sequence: CATGGEPRTPLHF. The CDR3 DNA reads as TGTGCCACCGGGGGGGAGCCTCGGACACCCCTCCACTTT.

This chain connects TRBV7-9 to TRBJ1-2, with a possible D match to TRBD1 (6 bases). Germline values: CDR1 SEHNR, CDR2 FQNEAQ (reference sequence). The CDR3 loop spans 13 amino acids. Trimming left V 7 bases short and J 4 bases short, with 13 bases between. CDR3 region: CASISTGSYGYTF. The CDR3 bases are TGTGCCAGCATTTCTACAGGGTCCTATGGCTACACCTTC.

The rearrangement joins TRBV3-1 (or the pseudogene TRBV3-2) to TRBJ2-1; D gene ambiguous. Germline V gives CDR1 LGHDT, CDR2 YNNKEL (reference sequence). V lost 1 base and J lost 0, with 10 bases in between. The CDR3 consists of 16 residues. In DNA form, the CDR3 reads TGTGCCAGCAGCCAAGGACTGGTTAGCTCCTACAATGAGCAGTTCTTC. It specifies CASSQGLVSSYNEQFF.

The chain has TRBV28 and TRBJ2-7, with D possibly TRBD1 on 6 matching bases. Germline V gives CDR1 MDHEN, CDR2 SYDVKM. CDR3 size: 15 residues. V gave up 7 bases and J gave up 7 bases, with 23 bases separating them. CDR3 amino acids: CASTEAMAGAQEQYF. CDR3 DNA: TGTGCCAGCACCGAAGCGATGGCAGGGGCTCAGGAGCAGTACTTC. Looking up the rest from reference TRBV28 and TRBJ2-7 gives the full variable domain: DVKVTQSSRYLVKRTGEKVFLECVQDMDHENMFWYRQDPGLGLRLIYFSYDVKMKEKGDIPEGYSVSREKKERFSLILESASTNQTSMYLCASTEAMAGAQEQYFGPGTRLTVT.

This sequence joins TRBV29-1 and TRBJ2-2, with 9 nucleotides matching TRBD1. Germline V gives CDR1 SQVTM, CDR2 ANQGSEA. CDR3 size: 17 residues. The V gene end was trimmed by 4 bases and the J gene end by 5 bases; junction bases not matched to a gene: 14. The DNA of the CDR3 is TGCAGCGTTGGGGTACAGGGGGCGATCCGGGGGACCGGGGAGCTGTTTTTT. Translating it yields CSVGVQGAIRGTGELFF.

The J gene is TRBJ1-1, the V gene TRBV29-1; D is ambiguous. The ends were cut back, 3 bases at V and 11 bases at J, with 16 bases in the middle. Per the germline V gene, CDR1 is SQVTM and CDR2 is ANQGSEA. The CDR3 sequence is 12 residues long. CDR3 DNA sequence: TGCAGCGTTGAGGGCCTCAGGCAGGCGGCTTTCTTT. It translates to CSVEGLRQAAFF.

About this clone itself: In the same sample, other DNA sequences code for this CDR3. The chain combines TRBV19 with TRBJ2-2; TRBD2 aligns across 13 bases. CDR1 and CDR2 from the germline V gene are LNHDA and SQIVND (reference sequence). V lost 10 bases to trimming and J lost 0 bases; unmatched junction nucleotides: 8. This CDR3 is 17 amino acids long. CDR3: CATRTSGSPANTGELFF. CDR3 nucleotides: TGTGCCACCCGGACTAGCGGGAGTCCCGCGAACACCGGGGAGCTGTTTTTT.

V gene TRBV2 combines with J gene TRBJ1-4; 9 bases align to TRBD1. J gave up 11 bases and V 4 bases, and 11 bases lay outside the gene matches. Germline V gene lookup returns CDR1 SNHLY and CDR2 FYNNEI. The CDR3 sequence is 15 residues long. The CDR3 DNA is TGTGCCAGCAGTGGGACAGGGGCGAATGAAATGAAACTGTTTTTT. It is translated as CASSGTGANEMKLFF.

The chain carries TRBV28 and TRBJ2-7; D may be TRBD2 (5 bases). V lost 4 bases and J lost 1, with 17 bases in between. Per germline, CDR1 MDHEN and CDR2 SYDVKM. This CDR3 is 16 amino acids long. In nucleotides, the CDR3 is TGTGCCAGCAGTTCACCGACCCGGACTCCTTCCTACGAGCAGTACTTC. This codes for CASSSPTRTPSYEQYF.

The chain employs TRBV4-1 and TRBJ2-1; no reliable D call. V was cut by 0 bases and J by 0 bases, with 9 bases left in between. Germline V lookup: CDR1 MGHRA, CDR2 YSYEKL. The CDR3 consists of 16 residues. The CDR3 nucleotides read TGCGCCAGCAGCCAAGAGGTAGAAAGCTCCTACAATGAGCAGTTCTTC. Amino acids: CASSQEVESSYNEQFF.

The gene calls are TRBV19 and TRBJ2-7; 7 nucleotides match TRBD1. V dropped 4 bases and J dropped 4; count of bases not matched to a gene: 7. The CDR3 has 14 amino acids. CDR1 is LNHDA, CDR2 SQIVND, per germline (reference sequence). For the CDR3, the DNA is TGTGCCAGTAGTACGACGACAGGGCGGTACGAGCAGTACTTC. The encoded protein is CASSTTTGRYEQYF.

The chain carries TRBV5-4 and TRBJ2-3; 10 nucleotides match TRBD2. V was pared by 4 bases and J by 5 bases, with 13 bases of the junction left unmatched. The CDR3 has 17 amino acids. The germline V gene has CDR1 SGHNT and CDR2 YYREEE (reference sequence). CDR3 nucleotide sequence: TGTGCCAGCAGCAAGGGGGCTAGCGGGAGCCGGTTAGATACGCAGTATTTT. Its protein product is CASSKGASGSRLDTQYF. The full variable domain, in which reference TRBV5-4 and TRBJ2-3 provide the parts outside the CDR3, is ETGVTQSPTHLIKTRGQQVTLRCSSQSGHNTVSWYQQALGQGPQFIFQYYREEENGRGNFPPRFSGLQFPNYSSELNVNALELDDSALYLCASSKGASGSRLDTQYFGPGTRLTVL.

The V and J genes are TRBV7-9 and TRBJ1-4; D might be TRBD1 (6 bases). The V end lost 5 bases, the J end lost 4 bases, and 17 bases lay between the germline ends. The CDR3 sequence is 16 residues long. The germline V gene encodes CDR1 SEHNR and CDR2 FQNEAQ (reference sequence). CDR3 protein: CASSKPPGQRNEKLFF. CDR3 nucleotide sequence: TGTGCCAGCAGCAAGCCTCCGGGACAACGTAATGAAAAACTGTTTTTT. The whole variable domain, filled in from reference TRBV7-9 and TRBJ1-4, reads DTGVSQNPRHKITKRGQNVTFRCDPISEHNRLYWYRQTLGQGPEFLTYFQNEAQLEKSRLLSDRFSAERPKGSFSTLEIQRTEQGDSAMYLCASSKPPGQRNEKLFFGSGTQLSVL.

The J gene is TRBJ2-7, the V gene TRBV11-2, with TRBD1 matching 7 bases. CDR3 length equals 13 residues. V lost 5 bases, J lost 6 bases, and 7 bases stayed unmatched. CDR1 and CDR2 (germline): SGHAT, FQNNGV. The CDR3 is CASSLTGLGEQYF. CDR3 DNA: TGTGCCAGCAGCCTGACAGGGTTGGGCGAGCAGTACTTC.

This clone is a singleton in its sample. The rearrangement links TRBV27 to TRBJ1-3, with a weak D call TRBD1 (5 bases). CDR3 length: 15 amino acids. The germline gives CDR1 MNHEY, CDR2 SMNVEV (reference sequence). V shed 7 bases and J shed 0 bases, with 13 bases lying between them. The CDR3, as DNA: TGTGCCAGCATGGGAGGGGTCAGCTCTGGAAACACCATATATTTT. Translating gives CASMGGVSSGNTIYF.

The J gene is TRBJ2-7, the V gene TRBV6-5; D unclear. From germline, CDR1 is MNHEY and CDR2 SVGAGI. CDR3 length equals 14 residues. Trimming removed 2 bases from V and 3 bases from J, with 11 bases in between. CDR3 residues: CASSYAAPFYEQYF. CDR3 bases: TGTGCCAGCAGTTACGCGGCGCCCTTCTACGAGCAGTACTTC.